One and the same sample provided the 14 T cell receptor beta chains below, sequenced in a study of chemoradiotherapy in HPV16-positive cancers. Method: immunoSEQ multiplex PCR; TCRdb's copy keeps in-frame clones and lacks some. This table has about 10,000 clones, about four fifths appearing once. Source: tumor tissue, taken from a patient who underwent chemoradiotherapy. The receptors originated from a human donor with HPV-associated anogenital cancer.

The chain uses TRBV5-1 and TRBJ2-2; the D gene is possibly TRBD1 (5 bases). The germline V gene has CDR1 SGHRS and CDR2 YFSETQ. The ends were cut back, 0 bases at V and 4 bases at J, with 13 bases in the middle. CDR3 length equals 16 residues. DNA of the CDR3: TGCGCCAGCAGCTTGGTCCCGACAGCCCCCACCGGGGAGCTGTTTTTT. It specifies CASSLVPTAPTGELFF.

CDR3 DNA: TGTGCCAGCAGTCAGATAGCGGGCAACACTGAAGCTTTCTTT. Translation: CASSQIAGNTEAFF. V usage is TRBV28 and J usage is TRBJ1-1; D remains ambiguous. In germline, CDR1 is MDHEN, CDR2 SYDVKM. V lost 5 bases to trimming and J lost 2 bases, with 12 bases between them. The CDR3 has 14 residues.

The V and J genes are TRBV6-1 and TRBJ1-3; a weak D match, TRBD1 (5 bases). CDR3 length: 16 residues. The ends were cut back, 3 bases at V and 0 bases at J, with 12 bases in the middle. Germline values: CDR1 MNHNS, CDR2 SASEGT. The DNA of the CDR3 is TGTGCCAGCAGTGATCGGCCCGGGACCTCTGGAAACACCATATATTTT. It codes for CASSDRPGTSGNTIYF.

CDR3: CASSLLGGYGYTF. The CDR3 DNA reads as TGTGCCAGCAGCCTTTTAGGGGGCTATGGCTACACCTTC. The gene calls are TRBV5-4 and TRBJ1-2; tentatively, D is TRBD1 (6 bases). Trimming removed 4 bases from V and 4 bases from J, with 11 bases in between. CDR1 is SGHNT and CDR2 is YYREEE in the germline V gene (reference sequence). This CDR3 contains 13 residues.

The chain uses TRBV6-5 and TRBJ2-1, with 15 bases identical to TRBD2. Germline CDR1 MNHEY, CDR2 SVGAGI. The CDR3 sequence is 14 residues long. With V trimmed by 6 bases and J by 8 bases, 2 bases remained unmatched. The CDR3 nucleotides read TGTGCCAGCAGGGGGACTAGCGGGGGGCATGAGCAGTTCTTC. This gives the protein CASRGTSGGHEQFF.

CDR3 in DNA: TGTGCCAGCAGCTTACGGGACACCTATTCCTACGAGCAGTACTTC. Protein product: CASSLRDTYSYEQYF. The chain carries TRBV13 and TRBJ2-7, with TRBD1 as a possible D gene (6 bases). The CDR3 runs to 15 residues. V was cut by 2 bases and J by 1 base, with 12 bases left in between. The germline V gene has CDR1 PRHDT and CDR2 FYEKMQ (reference sequence).

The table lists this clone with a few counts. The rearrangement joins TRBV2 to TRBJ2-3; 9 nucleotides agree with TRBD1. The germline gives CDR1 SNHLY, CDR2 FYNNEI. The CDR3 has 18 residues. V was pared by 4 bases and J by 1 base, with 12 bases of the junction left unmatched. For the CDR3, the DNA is TGTGCCAGCAGTGTAGCCTTAGACAGGGGGGGCCGCACAGATACGCAGTATTTT. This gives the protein CASSVALDRGGRTDTQYF.

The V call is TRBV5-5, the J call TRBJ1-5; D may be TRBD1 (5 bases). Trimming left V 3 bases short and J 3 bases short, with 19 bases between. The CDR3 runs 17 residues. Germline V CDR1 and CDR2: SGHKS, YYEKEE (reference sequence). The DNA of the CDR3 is TGTGCCAGCAGCTGGGGCATACCGAGCAGCGACAATCAGCCCCAGCATTTT. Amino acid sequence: CASSWGIPSSDNQPQHF.

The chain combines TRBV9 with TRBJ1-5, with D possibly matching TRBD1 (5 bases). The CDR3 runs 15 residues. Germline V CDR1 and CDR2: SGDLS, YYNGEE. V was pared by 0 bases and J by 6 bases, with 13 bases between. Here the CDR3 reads CASSVEGHKGQPQHF. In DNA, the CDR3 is TGTGCCAGCAGCGTAGAAGGACACAAGGGTCAGCCCCAGCATTTT.

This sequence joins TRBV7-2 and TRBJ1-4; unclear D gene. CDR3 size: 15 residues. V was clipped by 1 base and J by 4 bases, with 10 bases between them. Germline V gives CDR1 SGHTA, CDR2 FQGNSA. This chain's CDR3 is CASSLVGSYNEKLFF. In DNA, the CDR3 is TGTGCCAGCAGCTTAGTGGGGTCGTATAATGAAAAACTGTTTTTT. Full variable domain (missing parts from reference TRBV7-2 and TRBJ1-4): GAGVSQSPSNKVTEKGKDVELRCDPISGHTALYWYRQSLGQGLEFLIYFQGNSAPDKSGLPSDRFSAERTGGSVSTLTIQRTQQEDSAVYLCASSLVGSYNEKLFFGSGTQLSVL.

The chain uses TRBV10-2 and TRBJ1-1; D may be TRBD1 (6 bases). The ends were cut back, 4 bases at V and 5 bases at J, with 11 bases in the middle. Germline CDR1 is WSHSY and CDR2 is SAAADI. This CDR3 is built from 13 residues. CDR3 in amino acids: CASSAGGATEAFF. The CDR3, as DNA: TGCGCCAGCAGTGCGGGGGGCGCGACTGAAGCTTTCTTT.

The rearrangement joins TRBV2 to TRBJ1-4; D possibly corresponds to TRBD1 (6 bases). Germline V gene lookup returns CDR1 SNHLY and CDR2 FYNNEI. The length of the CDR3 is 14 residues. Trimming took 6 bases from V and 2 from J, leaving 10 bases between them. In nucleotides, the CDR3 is TGTGCCAGCAGGACGGGGGCTACTAATGAAAAACTGTTTTTT. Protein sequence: CASRTGATNEKLFF.

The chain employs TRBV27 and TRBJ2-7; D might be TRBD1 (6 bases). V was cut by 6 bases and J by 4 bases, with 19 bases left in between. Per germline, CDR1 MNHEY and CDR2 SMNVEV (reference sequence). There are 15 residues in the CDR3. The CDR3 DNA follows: TGTGCCAGCAGGACGACAGGACACCCATTATACGAGCAGTACTTC. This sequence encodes CASRTTGHPLYEQYF.

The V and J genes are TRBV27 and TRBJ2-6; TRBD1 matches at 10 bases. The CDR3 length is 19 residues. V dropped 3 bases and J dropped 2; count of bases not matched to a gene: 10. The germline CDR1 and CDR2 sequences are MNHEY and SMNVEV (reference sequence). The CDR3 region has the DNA TGTGCCAGCAGTTTTGTGCCGGACAGGGGGTTTACTGGGGCCAACGTCCTGACTTTC. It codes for CASSFVPDRGFTGANVLTF.